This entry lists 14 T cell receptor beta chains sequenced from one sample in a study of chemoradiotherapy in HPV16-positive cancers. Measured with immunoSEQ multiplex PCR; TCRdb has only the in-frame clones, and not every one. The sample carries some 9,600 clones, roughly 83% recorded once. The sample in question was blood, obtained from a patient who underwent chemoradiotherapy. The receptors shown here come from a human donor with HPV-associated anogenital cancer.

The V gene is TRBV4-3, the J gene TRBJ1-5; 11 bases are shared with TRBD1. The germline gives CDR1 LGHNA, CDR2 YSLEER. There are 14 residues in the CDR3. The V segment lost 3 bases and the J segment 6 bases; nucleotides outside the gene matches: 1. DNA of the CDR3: TGCGCCAGCAGCCACGGGACAGGGGGTCAGCCCCAGCATTTT. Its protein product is CASSHGTGGQPQHF.

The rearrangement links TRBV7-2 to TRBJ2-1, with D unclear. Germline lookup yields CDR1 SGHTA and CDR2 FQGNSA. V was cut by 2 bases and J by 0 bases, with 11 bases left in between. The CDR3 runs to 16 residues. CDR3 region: CASSLMSASSYNEQFF. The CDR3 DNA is TGTGCCAGCAGCTTAATGTCGGCAAGCTCCTACAATGAGCAGTTCTTC. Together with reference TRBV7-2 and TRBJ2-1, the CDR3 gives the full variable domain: GAGVSQSPSNKVTEKGKDVELRCDPISGHTALYWYRQSLGQGLEFLIYFQGNSAPDKSGLPSDRFSAERTGGSVSTLTIQRTQQEDSAVYLCASSLMSASSYNEQFFGPGTRLTVL.

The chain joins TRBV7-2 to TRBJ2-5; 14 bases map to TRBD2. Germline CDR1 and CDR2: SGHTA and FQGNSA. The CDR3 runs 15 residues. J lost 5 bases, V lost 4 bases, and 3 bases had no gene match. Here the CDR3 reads CASSSGLAGVETQYF. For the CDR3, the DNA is TGTGCCAGCAGCTCGGGACTAGCGGGGGTGGAGACCCAGTACTTC.

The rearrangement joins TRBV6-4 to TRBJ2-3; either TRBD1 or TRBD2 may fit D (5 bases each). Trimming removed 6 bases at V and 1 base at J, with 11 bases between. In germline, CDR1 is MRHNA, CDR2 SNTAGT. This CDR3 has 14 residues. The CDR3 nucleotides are TGTGCCAGCAGGTCGGGGCCTGGCACAGATACGCAGTATTTT. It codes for CASRSGPGTDTQYF.

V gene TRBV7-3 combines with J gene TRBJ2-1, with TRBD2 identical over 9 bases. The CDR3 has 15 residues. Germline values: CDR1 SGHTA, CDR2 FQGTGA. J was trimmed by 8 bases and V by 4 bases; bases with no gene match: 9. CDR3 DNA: TGTGCCAGCAGCTCCGGCGGGGGGGCGGGAGATGAGCAGTTCTTC. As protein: CASSSGGGAGDEQFF.

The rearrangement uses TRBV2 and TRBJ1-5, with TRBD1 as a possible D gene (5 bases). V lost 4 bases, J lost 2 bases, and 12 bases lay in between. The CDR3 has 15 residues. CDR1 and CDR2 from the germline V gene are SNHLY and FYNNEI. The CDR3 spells CASSVYGGGNQPQHF. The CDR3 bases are TGTGCCAGCAGTGTTTACGGGGGGGGCAATCAGCCCCAGCATTTT. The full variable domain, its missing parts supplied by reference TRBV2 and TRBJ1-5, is EPEVTQTPSHQVTQMGQEVILRCVPISNHLYFYWYRQILGQKVEFLVSFYNNEISEKSEIFDDQFSVERPDGSNFTLKIRSTKLEDSAMYFCASSVYGGGNQPQHFGDGTRLSIL.

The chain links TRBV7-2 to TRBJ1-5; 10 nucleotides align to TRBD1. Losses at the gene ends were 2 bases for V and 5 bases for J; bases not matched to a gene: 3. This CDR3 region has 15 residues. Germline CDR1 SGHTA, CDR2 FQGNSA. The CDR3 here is CASSLRQGAYQPQHF. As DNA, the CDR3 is TGTGCCAGCAGCTTAAGACAGGGGGCATATCAGCCCCAGCATTTT.

CDR3 amino acids: CASSLTTYEQYF. For the CDR3, the DNA is TGTGCCAGCAGCCTGACGACCTACGAGCAGTACTTC. This chain links TRBV7-2 with TRBJ2-7; D gene ambiguous. Germline CDR1 and CDR2: SGHTA and FQGNSA. This CDR3 contains 12 residues. Trimming shortened V by 5 bases and J by 2 bases, and 7 bases separated the two germline ends. The full variable domain, completed using reference TRBV7-2 and TRBJ2-7, is GAGVSQSPSNKVTEKGKDVELRCDPISGHTALYWYRQSLGQGLEFLIYFQGNSAPDKSGLPSDRFSAERTGGSVSTLTIQRTQQEDSAVYLCASSLTTYEQYFGPGTRLTVT.

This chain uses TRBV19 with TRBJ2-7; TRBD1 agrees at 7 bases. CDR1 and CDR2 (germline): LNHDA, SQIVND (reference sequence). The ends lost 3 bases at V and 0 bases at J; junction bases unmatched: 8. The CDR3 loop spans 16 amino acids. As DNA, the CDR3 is TGTGCCAGTAGTATTTCCGGGGACAGAAGCTCCTACGAGCAGTACTTC. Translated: CASSISGDRSSYEQYF.

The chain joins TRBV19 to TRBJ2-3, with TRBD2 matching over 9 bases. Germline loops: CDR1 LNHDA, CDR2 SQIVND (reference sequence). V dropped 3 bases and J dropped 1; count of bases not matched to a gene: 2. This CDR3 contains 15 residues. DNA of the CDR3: TGTGCCAGTAGTATCCCTAGCGGGGGCACAGATACGCAGTATTTT. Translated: CASSIPSGGTDTQYF.

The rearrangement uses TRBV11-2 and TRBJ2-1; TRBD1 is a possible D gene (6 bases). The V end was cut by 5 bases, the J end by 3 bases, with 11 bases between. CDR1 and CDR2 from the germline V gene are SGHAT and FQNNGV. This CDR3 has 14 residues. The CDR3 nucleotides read TGTGCCAGCAGCCTCAGACAGGACTACAATGAGCAGTTCTTC. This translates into CASSLRQDYNEQFF.

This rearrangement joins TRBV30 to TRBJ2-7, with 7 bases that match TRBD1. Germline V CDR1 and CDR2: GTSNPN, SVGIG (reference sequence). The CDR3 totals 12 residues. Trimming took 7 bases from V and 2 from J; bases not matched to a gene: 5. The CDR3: CAYKQGTYEQYF. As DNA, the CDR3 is TGTGCCTACAAACAGGGGACCTACGAGCAGTACTTC. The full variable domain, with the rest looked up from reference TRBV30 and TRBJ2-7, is SQTIHQWPATLVQPVGSPLSLECTVEGTSNPNLYWYRQAAGRGLQLLFYSVGIGQISSEVPQNLSASRPQDRQFILSSKKLLLSDSGFYLCAYKQGTYEQYFGPGTRLTVT.

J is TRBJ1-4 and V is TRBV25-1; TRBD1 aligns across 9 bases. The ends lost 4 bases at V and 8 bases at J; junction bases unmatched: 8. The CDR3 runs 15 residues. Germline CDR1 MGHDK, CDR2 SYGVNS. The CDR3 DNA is TGTGCCAGCAGTGGCCCCGGGACAGGGTCAGAAAAACTGTTTTTT. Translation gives CASSGPGTGSEKLFF. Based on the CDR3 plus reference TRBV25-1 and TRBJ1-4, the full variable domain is EADIYQTPRYLVIGTGKKITLECSQTMGHDKMYWYQQDPGMELHLIHYSYGVNSTEKGDLSSESTVSRIRTEHFPLTLESARPSHTSQYLCASSGPGTGSEKLFFGSGTQLSVL.

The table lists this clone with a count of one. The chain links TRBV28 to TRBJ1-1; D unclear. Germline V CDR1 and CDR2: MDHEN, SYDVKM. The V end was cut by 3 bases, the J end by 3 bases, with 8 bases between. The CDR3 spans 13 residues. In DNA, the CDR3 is TGTGCCAGCAGTTTTATGTCCTACACTGAAGCTTTCTTT. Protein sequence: CASSFMSYTEAFF. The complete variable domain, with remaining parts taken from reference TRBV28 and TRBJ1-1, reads DVKVTQSSRYLVKRTGEKVFLECVQDMDHENMFWYRQDPGLGLRLIYFSYDVKMKEKGDIPEGYSVSREKKERFSLILESASTNQTSMYLCASSFMSYTEAFFGQGTRLTVV.